Listed below are T cell receptor beta chains from one sample, sequenced in a study of OX40 agonist ivuxolimab in advanced cancers. Sequenced by immunoSEQ multiplex PCR; TCRdb stores in-frame clones only, minus some. The table records 75,000 to 90,000 clones, approximately 87% of them present only once. Specimen: CD4+ or CD8+ T cells sorted from blood, collected in a trial of the OX40 agonist ivuxolimab. These receptors were taken from an adult with an advanced solid tumor such as melanoma, head and neck, liver or kidney cancer. Each CDR3 is given with its conserved first and last residue. Fields, in order: CDR3 protein, J gene, V gene.

cdr3_aa: CASSIVRSNQPQHF; j_call: TRBJ1-5; v_call: TRBV19
cdr3_aa: CASSPRQGAREQYF; j_call: TRBJ2-5; v_call: TRBV5-8
cdr3_aa: CASSLRQGASYEQYF; j_call: TRBJ2-7; v_call: TRBV5-4
cdr3_aa: CASSGTGTNYGYTF; j_call: TRBJ1-2; v_call: TRBV7-2
cdr3_aa: CASSMTPGGIDTQYF; j_call: TRBJ2-3; v_call: TRBV19
cdr3_aa: CASSMGLGGTDTQYF; j_call: TRBJ2-3; v_call: TRBV19
cdr3_aa: CASSPPEGALGQETQYF; j_call: TRBJ2-5; v_call: TRBV18
cdr3_aa: CAISEDVSSTDEQFF; j_call: TRBJ2-1; v_call: TRBV10-3
cdr3_aa: CASGAPAMVGGELFF; j_call: TRBJ2-2; v_call: TRBV4-1
cdr3_aa: CASSPTSGVYEQYF; j_call: TRBJ2-7; v_call: TRBV7-9
cdr3_aa: CASSRDRVGEQYF; j_call: TRBJ2-7; v_call: TRBV6-5
cdr3_aa: CASSNHRVTGNTIYF; j_call: TRBJ1-3; v_call: TRBV9
cdr3_aa: CASSPGGGSYEQYF; j_call: TRBJ2-7; v_call: TRBV5-4
cdr3_aa: CASTLSASHQETQYF; j_call: TRBJ2-5; v_call: TRBV6-5
cdr3_aa: CASSSGTTGSYEQYF; j_call: TRBJ2-7; v_call: TRBV19
cdr3_aa: CASSYQGQMQYF; j_call: TRBJ2-3; v_call: TRBV4-1
cdr3_aa: CASSLEGKYEQYF; j_call: TRBJ2-7; v_call: TRBV7-2
cdr3_aa: CAISEEGISAEAFF; j_call: TRBJ1-1; v_call: TRBV10-3
cdr3_aa: CASSIDSFGQGTGELFF; j_call: TRBJ2-2; v_call: TRBV19
cdr3_aa: CASSMTGGLTEAFF; j_call: TRBJ1-1; v_call: TRBV19
cdr3_aa: CASSLARQGDGYTF; j_call: TRBJ1-2; v_call: TRBV7-2
cdr3_aa: CASSLGLPNYEQYF; j_call: TRBJ2-7; v_call: TRBV7-2
cdr3_aa: CASSQDTGGIYNEQFF; j_call: TRBJ2-1; v_call: TRBV4-2
cdr3_aa: CASSLNVNTEAFF; j_call: TRBJ1-1; v_call: TRBV5-1
cdr3_aa: CASTHEGTGTQYF; j_call: TRBJ2-3; v_call: TRBV6-5
cdr3_aa: CASSLAGPSSYNEQFF; j_call: TRBJ2-1; v_call: TRBV5-1
cdr3_aa: CSATTSAGGTEAFF; j_call: TRBJ1-1; v_call: TRBV29-1
cdr3_aa: CASSERRGHEQYF; j_call: TRBJ2-7; v_call: TRBV2
cdr3_aa: CAWSVTGTQPQHF; j_call: TRBJ1-5; v_call: TRBV30
cdr3_aa: CASSPRLGQGNEKLFF; j_call: TRBJ1-4; v_call: TRBV19
cdr3_aa: CASSFWGRGRTGELFF; j_call: TRBJ2-2; v_call: TRBV5-4
cdr3_aa: CASSLSAGIYGYTF; j_call: TRBJ1-2; v_call: TRBV7-9
cdr3_aa: CASSLTGGRTDTQYF; j_call: TRBJ2-3; v_call: TRBV7-2
cdr3_aa: CASRRGQATDTQYF; j_call: TRBJ2-3; v_call: TRBV6-5
cdr3_aa: CASSLQNTEAFF; j_call: TRBJ1-1; v_call: TRBV5-1
cdr3_aa: CAPHQPQHF; j_call: TRBJ1-5; v_call: TRBV11-1
cdr3_aa: CASSSRGSYNEQFF; j_call: TRBJ2-1; v_call: TRBV19
cdr3_aa: CASSLAQGAGYGYTF; j_call: TRBJ1-2; v_call: TRBV7-8
cdr3_aa: CATSRGRGTDNEQFF; j_call: TRBJ2-1; v_call: TRBV15
cdr3_aa: CASSEIGVSTDTQYF; j_call: TRBJ2-3; v_call: TRBV6-1
cdr3_aa: CASSLARTGAGGQFF; j_call: TRBJ2-1; v_call: TRBV5-1
cdr3_aa: CASSLGRGLMYEQYF; j_call: TRBJ2-7; v_call: TRBV7-2
cdr3_aa: CAWSKGLTGAKETQYF; j_call: TRBJ2-5; v_call: TRBV30
cdr3_aa: CASTDRGRDTEAFF; j_call: TRBJ1-1; v_call: TRBV19
cdr3_aa: CASSQGVDGYTF; j_call: TRBJ1-2; v_call: TRBV27
cdr3_aa: CASRTSGSHNEQFF; j_call: TRBJ2-1; v_call: TRBV19
cdr3_aa: CASSSTSGGYQETQYF; j_call: TRBJ2-5; v_call: TRBV27
cdr3_aa: CASSSRASGIGGGELFF; j_call: TRBJ2-2; v_call: TRBV7-2
cdr3_aa: CASSLAGGNEQFF; j_call: TRBJ2-1; v_call: TRBV5-1
cdr3_aa: CASSDHPALYNEQFF; j_call: TRBJ2-1; v_call: TRBV27
cdr3_aa: CASSYRLQGDTQYF; j_call: TRBJ2-3; v_call: TRBV6-5
cdr3_aa: CASSPVGTGNTGELFF; j_call: TRBJ2-2; v_call: TRBV5-6
cdr3_aa: CASSQEAGRGQPQHF; j_call: TRBJ1-5; v_call: TRBV4-3
cdr3_aa: CASSQSQGPYEQYF; j_call: TRBJ2-7; v_call: TRBV4-3
cdr3_aa: CASTLAGGLNTEAFF; j_call: TRBJ1-1; v_call: TRBV5-1
cdr3_aa: CAISGSGGAKNIQYF; j_call: TRBJ2-4; v_call: TRBV10-3
cdr3_aa: CASSSPGQQETQYF; j_call: TRBJ2-5; v_call: TRBV11-3